This T cell receptor (beta chain) comes out of a study of blood T cell repertoires in COVID-19. The data were produced by immunoSEQ multiplex PCR, yet TCRdb's version contains in-frame clones alone and is incomplete. The table lists 250,000 to 350,000 clones, 88% of them singletons. The CDR3 loop spans 16 amino acids. Germline V gene lookup returns CDR1 SEHNR and CDR2 FQNEAQ (reference sequence). Germline trimming cut 5 bases from V and 2 bases from J; bases unmatched to any gene: 10. Enrolment of Seattle patients took place during active infection, and they were followed longitudinally. The receptor comes from a woman in her twenties or thirties with COVID-19, enrolled during active disease. What was sequenced was peripheral blood. The gene calls are TRBV7-9 and TRBJ2-7, with 9 bases aligning to TRBD2. Here the CDR3 DNA reads TGTGCCAGCAGCCCCGTTTTATTAGCGGGGGCCTACGAGCAGTACTTC. This translates into CASSPVLLAGAYEQYF.